These 16 T cell receptor beta chains originate from one sample sequenced in a study of blood T cell repertoires in COVID-19. Sequencing used immunoSEQ multiplex PCR; TCRdb keeps in-frame clones, though not all of them. Of about 200,000 clones in the sample, about 81% were seen once. Source material: peripheral blood. Receptor source: a woman aged 70-85 years with COVID-19, enrolled during active disease.

V gene TRBV7-6 combines with J gene TRBJ1-4; D possibly corresponds to TRBD1 (5 bases). Germline lookup yields CDR1 SGHVS and CDR2 FNYEAQ. The V gene lost 5 bases and the J gene lost 8 bases, with 15 bases spanning the gap. This CDR3 contains 14 residues. The CDR3 loop reads CASSMLGVYEKLFF. The CDR3 DNA sequence: TGTGCCAGCAGCATGCTAGGGGTTTACGAAAAACTGTTTTTT.

The chain recombines TRBV28 with TRBJ1-2; 10 bases match TRBD1. V dropped 5 bases and J dropped 5; count of bases not matched to a gene: 20. Germline lookup yields CDR1 MDHEN and CDR2 SYDVKM. This CDR3 has 19 amino acids. The CDR3 sequence: CASSGGTSGQGLMGYGYTF. DNA for the CDR3: TGTGCCAGCAGTGGCGGAACCTCGGGACAGGGGTTAATGGGATATGGCTACACCTTC.

The rearrangement joins TRBV5-1 to TRBJ2-5; D may be TRBD2 (6 bases). The CDR3 totals 17 residues. The ends were cut back, 0 bases at V and 5 bases at J, with 20 bases in the middle. CDR1 and CDR2 from the germline V gene are SGHRS and YFSETQ. CDR3 nucleotide sequence: TGCGCCAGCAGCTTGGCCTATGGAGGGAGTCTCTCGGAGACCCAGTACTTC. It is translated as CASSLAYGGSLSETQYF.

The chain uses TRBV27 and TRBJ1-6; D possibly corresponds to TRBD1 (6 bases). Germline CDR1 MNHEY, CDR2 SMNVEV (reference sequence). Trimming cost V 0 bases and J 7 bases, with 22 bases left between them. This CDR3 contains 19 residues. CDR3 residues: CASSLSVVRGASWNSPLHF. The CDR3 DNA reads as TGTGCCAGCAGTTTATCGGTAGTCAGGGGAGCTTCCTGGAATTCACCCCTCCACTTT.

The gene calls are TRBV7-2 and TRBJ2-5; 9 nucleotides match TRBD2. CDR3 length: 14 amino acids. Per germline, CDR1 SGHTA and CDR2 FQGNSA. The junction had 5 bases not matched to a gene; V was cut back by 5 bases and J by 4 bases. The CDR3 DNA reads as TGTGCCAGCAGCCGGACTAGCGAACGAGAGACCCAGTACTTC. Translation gives CASSRTSERETQYF.

The gene calls are TRBV7-9 and TRBJ2-5; D not certain. V lost 0 bases to trimming and J lost 2 bases, with 7 bases between them. The germline V gene has CDR1 SEHNR and CDR2 FQNEAQ (reference sequence). CDR3 length equals 14 residues. The CDR3 coding sequence is TGTGCCAGCAGCTTAGCAGCGCGTCAAGAGACCCAGTACTTC. Its translation: CASSLAARQETQYF.

The rearrangement links TRBV7-2 to TRBJ2-7; TRBD1 matches at 10 bases. V was pared by 3 bases and J by 1 base, with 3 bases of the junction left unmatched. The germline V gene encodes CDR1 SGHTA and CDR2 FQGNSA. The CDR3 loop spans 15 amino acids. The CDR3 region is CASSLGQGQSYEQYF. The CDR3 DNA reads as TGTGCCAGCAGCTTGGGACAGGGGCAGTCCTACGAGCAGTACTTC. Supplemented by reference TRBV7-2 and TRBJ2-7, the full variable domain reads GAGVSQSPSNKVTEKGKDVELRCDPISGHTALYWYRQSLGQGLEFLIYFQGNSAPDKSGLPSDRFSAERTGGSVSTLTIQRTQQEDSAVYLCASSLGQGQSYEQYFGPGTRLTVT.

The chain recombines TRBV12-2 with TRBJ1-1; the listed D gene, TRBD1, was not tested against the DNA. TRBV12-2 counts as a pseudogene. The CDR3 covers 14 residues. For the CDR3, the DNA is TGTGCAAGTCGCTTCACGACAGGCCACACTGAAGCTTTCTTT. Translated, it gives CASRFTTGHTEAFF.

The chain joins TRBV27 to TRBJ1-2; the D gene is possibly TRBD1 (6 bases). The germline V gene encodes CDR1 MNHEY and CDR2 SMNVEV (reference sequence). This CDR3 spans 16 amino acids. Trimming pared 2 bases from V and 3 bases from J, leaving 16 bases between. The DNA of the CDR3 is TGTGCCAGCAGTTTACAAGGACAGAGGAACGACTATGGCTACACCTTC. Protein: CASSLQGQRNDYGYTF.

The rearrangement joins TRBV2 to TRBJ1-6; TRBD1 might be the D (6 bases). The germline gives CDR1 SNHLY, CDR2 FYNNEI. V dropped 1 base and J dropped 3 bases, with 7 bases sitting between them. This CDR3 has 15 amino acids. The CDR3 DNA reads TGTGCCAGCAGTGAAGAGGGGGACTATAATTCACCCCTCCACTTT. It yields the protein CASSEEGDYNSPLHF.

A word on this clone: Within the sample, other DNA sequences also encode this same CDR3. Here the CDR3 reads CASSLQGAYEQYF. The DNA for the CDR3 is TGTGCCAGCAGCTTACAGGGTGCGTACGAGCAGTACTTC. The V gene is TRBV11-3, the J gene TRBJ2-7; perhaps TRBD1 as D (5 bases). V lost 2 bases, J lost 4 bases, and 9 bases lay in between. Germline CDR1 and CDR2: SGHNT and YENEEA. The CDR3 loop spans 13 amino acids. The complete variable domain, with remaining parts taken from reference TRBV11-3 and TRBJ2-7, reads EAGVVQSPRYKIIEKKQPVAFWCNPISGHNTLYWYLQNLGQGPELLIRYENEEAVDDSQLPKDRFSAERLKGVDSTLKIQPAELGDSAVYLCASSLQGAYEQYFGPGTRLTVT.

This chain uses TRBV7-9 with TRBJ2-7; no reliable D call. The CDR3 has 13 residues. Between the trimmed V and J ends, which lost 3 bases and 5 bases, there was a span of 11 bases. Germline assignment: CDR1 SEHNR and CDR2 FQNEAQ (reference sequence). This CDR3 is CASSLSAPDEQYF. CDR3 sequence (DNA): TGTGCCAGCAGCTTGAGTGCCCCCGACGAGCAGTACTTC.

The CDR3 here is CASSIGPGGSTDTQYF. The CDR3 DNA sequence: TGTGCCAGTAGTATCGGCCCAGGGGGGAGCACAGATACGCAGTATTTT. The chain couples TRBV19 to TRBJ2-3; TRBD1 might be the D (7 bases). The germline V and J ends were trimmed by 3 bases and 0 bases, with 13 bases remaining between them. Germline V gene data show CDR1 as LNHDA and CDR2 as SQIVND (reference sequence). The CDR3 covers 16 residues.

This chain uses TRBV7-9 with TRBJ2-1, with 10 nucleotides matching TRBD2. The junction had 5 bases not matched to a gene; V was cut back by 1 base and J by 8 bases. Germline CDR1 SEHNR, CDR2 FQNEAQ (reference sequence). CDR3 length equals 15 residues. As DNA, the CDR3 is TGTGCCAGCAGCTTAGGACTAGCGGGTATCTATGAGCAGTTCTTC. Translation gives CASSLGLAGIYEQFF.

The chain links TRBV28 to TRBJ1-5; D perhaps matches TRBD1 (6 bases). This CDR3 spans 14 amino acids. Germline V lookup: CDR1 MDHEN, CDR2 SYDVKM. With 6 bases removed from V and 6 bases from J, the gap between germline ends came to 15 bases. CDR3 sequence: CASRGGGPVQPQHF. The DNA of the CDR3 is TGTGCCAGCAGGGGAGGGGGGCCCGTTCAGCCCCAGCATTTT.

The chain links TRBV2 to TRBJ2-5; 10 nucleotides align to TRBD2. The CDR3 extends over 14 amino acids. Trimming removed 5 bases from V and 5 bases from J; junction bases left unmatched: 5. Germline CDR1 SNHLY, CDR2 FYNNEI. The CDR3 protein is CASSSAGGQETQYF. DNA for the CDR3: TGTGCCAGCAGTTCAGCGGGAGGGCAGGAGACCCAGTACTTC.